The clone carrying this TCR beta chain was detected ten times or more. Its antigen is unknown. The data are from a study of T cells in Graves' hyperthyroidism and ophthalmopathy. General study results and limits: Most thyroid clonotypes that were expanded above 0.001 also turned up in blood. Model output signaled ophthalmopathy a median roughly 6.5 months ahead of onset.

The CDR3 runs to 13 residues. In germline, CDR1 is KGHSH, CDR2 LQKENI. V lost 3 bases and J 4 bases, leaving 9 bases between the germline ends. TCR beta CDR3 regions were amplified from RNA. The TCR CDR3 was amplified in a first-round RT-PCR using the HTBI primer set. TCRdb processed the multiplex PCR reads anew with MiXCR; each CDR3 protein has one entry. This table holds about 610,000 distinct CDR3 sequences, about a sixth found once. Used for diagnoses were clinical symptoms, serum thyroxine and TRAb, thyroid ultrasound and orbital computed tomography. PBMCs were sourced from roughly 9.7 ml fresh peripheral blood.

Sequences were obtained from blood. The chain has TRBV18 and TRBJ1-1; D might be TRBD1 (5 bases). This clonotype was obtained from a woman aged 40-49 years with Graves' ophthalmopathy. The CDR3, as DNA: TGTGCCAGCTCACCCAGGGTGGGCACTGAAGCTTTCTTT. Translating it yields CASSPRVGTEAFF.